This T cell receptor (beta chain) stems from a study of read filtering for tumor transcriptome and immune sequencing. This clonotype came up many times. This library used roughly 400 ng RNA and molecular barcoded adaptors spanning alpha/delta and beta/gamma chains. TCRdb itself ran the reads through MiXCR, one entry per CDR3 protein. In the table there are 35,000 to 40,000 distinct CDR3 sequences, roughly an eighth of which are singletons. Input material: a population of CD138-negative cells sorted from bone marrow. This TCR was sampled from a donor at least 40 years old with multiple myeloma.

The DNA for the CDR3 is TGTGCCAGCACCTCGAACAGGGACGAGCAGTACTTC. Its protein product is CASTSNRDEQYF. The chain joins TRBV28 to TRBJ2-7, with D perhaps TRBD1 (6 bases). The germline V gene encodes CDR1 MDHEN and CDR2 SYDVKM. This CDR3 comprises 12 residues. With 7 bases removed from V and 5 bases from J, the gap between germline ends came to 12 bases.